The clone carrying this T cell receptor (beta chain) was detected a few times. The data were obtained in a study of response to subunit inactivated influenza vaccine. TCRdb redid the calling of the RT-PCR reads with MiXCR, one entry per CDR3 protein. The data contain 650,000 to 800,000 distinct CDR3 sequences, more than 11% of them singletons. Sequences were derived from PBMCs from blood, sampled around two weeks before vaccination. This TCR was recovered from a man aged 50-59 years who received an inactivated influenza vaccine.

CDR3 in amino acids: CASSSERLAGVKQFF. The CDR3 nucleotides read TGTGCCAGCAGCTCGGAACGACTAGCGGGAGTTAAGCAGTTCTTC. The chain has TRBV5-6 and TRBJ2-1; 12 bases are a match to TRBD2. V lost 3 bases, J lost 11 bases, and 9 bases stayed unmatched. CDR3 length equals 15 residues. Germline-derived CDR1 and CDR2 are SGHDT and YYEEEE. Drawing the rest from reference TRBV5-6 and TRBJ2-1, the complete variable domain is DAGVTQSPTHLIKTRGQQVTLRCSPKSGHDTVSWYQQALGQGPQFIFQYYEEEERQRGNFPDRFSGHQFPNYSSELNVNALLLGDSALYLCASSSERLAGVKQFFGPGTRLTVL.